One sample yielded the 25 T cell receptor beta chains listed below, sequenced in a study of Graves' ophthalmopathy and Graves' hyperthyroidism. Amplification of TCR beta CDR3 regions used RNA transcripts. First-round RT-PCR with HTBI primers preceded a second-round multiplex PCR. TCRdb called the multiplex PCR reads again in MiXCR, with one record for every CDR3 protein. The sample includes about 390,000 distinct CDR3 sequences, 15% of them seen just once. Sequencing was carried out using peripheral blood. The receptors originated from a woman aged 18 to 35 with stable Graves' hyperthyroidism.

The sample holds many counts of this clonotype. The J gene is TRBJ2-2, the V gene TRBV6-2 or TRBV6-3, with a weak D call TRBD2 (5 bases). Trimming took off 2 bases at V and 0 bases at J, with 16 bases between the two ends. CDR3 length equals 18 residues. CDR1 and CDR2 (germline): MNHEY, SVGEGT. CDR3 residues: CASSYNVIRGTNTGELFF. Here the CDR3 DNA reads TGTGCCAGCAGTTACAATGTTATTCGGGGAACGAACACCGGGGAGCTGTTTTTT.

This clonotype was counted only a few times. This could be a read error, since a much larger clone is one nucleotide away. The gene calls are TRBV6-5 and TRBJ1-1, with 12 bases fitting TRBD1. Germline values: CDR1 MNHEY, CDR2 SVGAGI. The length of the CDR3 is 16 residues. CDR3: CASSSRDRGLNTEALF. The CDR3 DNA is TGTGCCAGCAGTTCCCGGGACAGGGGGCTGAACACTGAAGCTTTGTTT.

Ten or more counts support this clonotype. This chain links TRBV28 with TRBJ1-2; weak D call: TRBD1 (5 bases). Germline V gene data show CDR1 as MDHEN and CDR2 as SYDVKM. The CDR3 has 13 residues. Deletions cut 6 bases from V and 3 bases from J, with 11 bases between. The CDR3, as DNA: TGTGCCAGCAGAAGCGGGGCCCACTATGGCTACACCTTC. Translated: CASRSGAHYGYTF.

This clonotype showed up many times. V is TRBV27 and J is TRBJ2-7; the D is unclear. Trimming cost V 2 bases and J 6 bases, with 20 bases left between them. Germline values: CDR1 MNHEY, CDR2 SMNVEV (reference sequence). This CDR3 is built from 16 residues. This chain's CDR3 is CASSLLPTDVSREQYF. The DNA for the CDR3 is TGTGCCAGCAGTTTACTCCCGACGGACGTTAGTCGCGAGCAGTACTTC.

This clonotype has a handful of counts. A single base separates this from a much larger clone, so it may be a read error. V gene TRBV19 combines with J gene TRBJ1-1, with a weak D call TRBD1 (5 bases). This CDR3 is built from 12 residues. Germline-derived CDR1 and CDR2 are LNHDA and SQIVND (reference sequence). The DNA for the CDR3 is TGTGCCAGTAGATTACCGGGGACTGAAGCTTGCTTT. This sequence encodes CASRLPGTEACF. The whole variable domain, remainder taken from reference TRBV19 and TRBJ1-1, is DGGITQSPKYLFRKEGQNVTLSCEQNLNHDAMYWYRQDPGQGLRLIYYSQIVNDFQKGDIAEGYSVSREKKESFPLTVTSAQKNPTAFYLCASRLPGTEACFGQGTRLTVV.

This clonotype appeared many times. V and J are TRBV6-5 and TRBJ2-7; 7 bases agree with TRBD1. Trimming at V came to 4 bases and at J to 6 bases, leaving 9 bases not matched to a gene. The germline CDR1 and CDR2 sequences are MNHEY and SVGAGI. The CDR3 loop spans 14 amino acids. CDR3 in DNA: TGTGCCAGCAGTTCCGGGACAGTCTTGCCCGAGCAGTACTTC. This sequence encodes CASSSGTVLPEQYF.

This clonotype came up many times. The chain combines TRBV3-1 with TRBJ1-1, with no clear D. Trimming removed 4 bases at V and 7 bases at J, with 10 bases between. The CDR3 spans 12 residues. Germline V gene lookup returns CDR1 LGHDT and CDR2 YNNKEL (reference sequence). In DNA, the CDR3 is TGTGCCAGCAGCCGAACGCGTTTTGAAGCTTTCTTT. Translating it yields CASSRTRFEAFF. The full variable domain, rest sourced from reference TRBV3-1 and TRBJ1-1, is DTAVSQTPKYLVTQMGNDKSIKCEQNLGHDTMYWYKQDSKKFLKIMFSYNNKELIINETVPNRFSPKSPDKAHLNLHINSLELGDSAVYFCASSRTRFEAFFGQGTRLTVV.

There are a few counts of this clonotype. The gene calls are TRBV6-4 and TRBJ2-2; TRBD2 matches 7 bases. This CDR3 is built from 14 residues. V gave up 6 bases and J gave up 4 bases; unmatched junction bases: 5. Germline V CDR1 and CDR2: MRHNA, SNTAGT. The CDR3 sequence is CASSRGGGTGELFF. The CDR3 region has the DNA TGTGCCAGCAGCCGCGGCGGGGGCACCGGGGAGCTGTTTTTT.

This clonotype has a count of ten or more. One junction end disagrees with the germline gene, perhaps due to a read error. The CDR3 nucleotides are TGTGCCAGCAGAGAAGCGAGCTACGAGCAGTACTTC. Translated: CASREASYEQYF. J is TRBJ2-7 and V is TRBV6-1; D unclear. The CDR3 is 12 residues long. Germline-derived CDR1 and CDR2 are MNHNS and SASEGT.

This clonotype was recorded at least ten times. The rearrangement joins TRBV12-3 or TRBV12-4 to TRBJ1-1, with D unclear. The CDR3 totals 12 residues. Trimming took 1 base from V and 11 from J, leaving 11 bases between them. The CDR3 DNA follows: TGTGCCAGCAGTTTAGTTGTCAGGTTTGCTTTCTTT. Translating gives CASSLVVRFAFF.

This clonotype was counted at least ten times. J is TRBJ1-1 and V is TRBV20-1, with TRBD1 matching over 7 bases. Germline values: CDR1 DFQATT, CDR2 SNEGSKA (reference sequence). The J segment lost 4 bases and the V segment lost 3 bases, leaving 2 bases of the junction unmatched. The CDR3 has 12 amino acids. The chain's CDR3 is CSASDRVTEAFF. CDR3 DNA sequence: TGCAGTGCTAGCGACAGGGTCACTGAAGCTTTCTTT.

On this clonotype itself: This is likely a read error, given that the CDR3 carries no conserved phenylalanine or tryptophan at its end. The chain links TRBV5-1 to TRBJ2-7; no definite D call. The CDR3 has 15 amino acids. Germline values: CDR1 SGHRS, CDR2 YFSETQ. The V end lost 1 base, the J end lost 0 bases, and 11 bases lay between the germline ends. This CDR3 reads CASSLIPQDSYEQYL. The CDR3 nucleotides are TGCGCCAGCAGCTTGATCCCCCAGGACTCCTACGAGCAGTACCTC.

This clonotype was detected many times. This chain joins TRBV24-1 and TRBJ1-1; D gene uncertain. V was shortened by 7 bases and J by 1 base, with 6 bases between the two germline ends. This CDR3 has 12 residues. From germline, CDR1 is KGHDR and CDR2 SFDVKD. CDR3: CATRDANTEAFF. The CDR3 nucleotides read TGTGCCACCAGGGACGCGAACACTGAAGCTTTCTTT.

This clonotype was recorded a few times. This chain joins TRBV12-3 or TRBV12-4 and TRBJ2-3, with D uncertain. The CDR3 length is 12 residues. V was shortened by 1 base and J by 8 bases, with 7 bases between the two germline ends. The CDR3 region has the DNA TGTGCCAGCAGTTTAGGCGCAACTACGCAGTATTTT. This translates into CASSLGATTQYF.

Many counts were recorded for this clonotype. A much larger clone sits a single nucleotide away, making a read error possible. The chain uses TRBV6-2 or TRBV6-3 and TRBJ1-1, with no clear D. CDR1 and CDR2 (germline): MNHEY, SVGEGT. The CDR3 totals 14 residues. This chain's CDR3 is CASTYPTYRAEAFF. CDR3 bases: TGTGCCAGCACTTACCCCACCTATAGGGCTGAAGCTTTCTTT.

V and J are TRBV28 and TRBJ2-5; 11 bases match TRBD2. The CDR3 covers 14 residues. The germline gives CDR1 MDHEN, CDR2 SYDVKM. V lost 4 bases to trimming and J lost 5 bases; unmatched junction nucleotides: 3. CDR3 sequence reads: CASSSSGGPETQYF. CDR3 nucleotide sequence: TGTGCCAGCAGTTCTAGCGGGGGGCCGGAGACCCAGTACTTC.

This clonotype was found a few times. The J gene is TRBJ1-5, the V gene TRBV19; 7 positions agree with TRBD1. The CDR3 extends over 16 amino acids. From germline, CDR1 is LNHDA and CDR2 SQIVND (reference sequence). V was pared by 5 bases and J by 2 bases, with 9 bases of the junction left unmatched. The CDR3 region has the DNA TGTGCCAGTAGTCTTCACAGGGGCCTACGCAATCAGCCCCAGCATTTT. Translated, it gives CASSLHRGLRNQPQHF.

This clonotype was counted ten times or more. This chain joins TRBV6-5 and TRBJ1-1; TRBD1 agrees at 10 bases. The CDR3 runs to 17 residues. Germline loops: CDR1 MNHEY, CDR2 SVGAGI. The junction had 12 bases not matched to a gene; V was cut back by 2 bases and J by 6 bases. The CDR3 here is CASSYRLPGQGLSEAFF. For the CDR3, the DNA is TGTGCCAGCAGTTACCGCCTCCCGGGACAGGGGTTGTCTGAAGCTTTCTTT.

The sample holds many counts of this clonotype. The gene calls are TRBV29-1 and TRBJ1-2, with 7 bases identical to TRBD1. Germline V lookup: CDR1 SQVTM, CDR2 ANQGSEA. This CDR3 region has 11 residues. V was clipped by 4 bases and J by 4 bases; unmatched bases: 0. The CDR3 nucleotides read TGCAGCGTTGGGGACAGCTATGGCTACACCTTC. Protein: CSVGDSYGYTF.

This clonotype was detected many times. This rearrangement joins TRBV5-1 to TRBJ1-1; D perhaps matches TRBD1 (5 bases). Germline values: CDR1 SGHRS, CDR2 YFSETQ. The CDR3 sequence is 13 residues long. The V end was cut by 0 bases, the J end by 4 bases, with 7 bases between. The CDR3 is CASSLGGTTEAFF. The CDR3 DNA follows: TGCGCCAGCAGCTTGGGGGGGACCACTGAAGCTTTCTTT.

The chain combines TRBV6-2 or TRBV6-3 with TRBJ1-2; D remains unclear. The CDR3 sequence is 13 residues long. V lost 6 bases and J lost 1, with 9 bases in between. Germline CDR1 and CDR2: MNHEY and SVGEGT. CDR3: CASSKIDNYGYTF. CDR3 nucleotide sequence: TGTGCCAGCAGCAAAATTGATAACTATGGCTACACCTTC.

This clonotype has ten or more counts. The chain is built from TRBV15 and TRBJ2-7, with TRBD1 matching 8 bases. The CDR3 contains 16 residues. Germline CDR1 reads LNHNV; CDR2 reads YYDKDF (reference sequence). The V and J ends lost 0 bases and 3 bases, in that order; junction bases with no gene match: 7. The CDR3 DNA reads TGTGCCACCAGCAGAGAGTACCATGACAGGGGCTACGAGCAGTACTTC. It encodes CATSREYHDRGYEQYF.

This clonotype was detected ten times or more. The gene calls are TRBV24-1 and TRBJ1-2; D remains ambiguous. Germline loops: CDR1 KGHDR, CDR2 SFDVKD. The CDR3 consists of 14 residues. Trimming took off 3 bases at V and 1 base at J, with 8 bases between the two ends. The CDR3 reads CATSDRSINYGYTF. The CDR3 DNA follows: TGTGCCACCAGTGATCGGTCCATTAACTATGGCTACACCTTC.

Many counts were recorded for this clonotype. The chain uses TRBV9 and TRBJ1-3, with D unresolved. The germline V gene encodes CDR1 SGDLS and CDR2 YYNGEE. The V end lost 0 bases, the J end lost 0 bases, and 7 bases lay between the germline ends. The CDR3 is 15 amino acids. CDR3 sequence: CASSVEPSSGNTIYF. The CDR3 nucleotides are TGTGCCAGCAGCGTAGAACCTAGCTCTGGAAACACCATATATTTT.

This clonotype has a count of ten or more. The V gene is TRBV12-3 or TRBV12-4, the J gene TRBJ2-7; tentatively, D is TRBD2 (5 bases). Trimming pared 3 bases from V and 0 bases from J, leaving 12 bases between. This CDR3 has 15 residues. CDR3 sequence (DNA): TGTGCCAGCAGTTTTAGAGGACTCAGCTCCTACGAGCAGTACTTC. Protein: CASSFRGLSSYEQYF.